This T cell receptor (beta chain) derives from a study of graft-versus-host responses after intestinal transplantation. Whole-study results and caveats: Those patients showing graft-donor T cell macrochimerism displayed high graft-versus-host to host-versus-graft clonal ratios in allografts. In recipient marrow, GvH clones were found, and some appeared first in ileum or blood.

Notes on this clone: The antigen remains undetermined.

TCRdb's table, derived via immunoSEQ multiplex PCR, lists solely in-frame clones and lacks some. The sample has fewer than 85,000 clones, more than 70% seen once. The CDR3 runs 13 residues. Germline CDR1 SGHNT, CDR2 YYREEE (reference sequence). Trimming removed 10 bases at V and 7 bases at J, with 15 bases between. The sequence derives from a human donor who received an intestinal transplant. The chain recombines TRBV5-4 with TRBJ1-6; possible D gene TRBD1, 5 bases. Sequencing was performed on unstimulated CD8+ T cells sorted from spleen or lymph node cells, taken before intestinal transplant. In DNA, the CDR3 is TGTGCCGCTCGAGGAGGGGACAATTCACCCCTCCACTTT. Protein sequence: CAARGGDNSPLHF.